This entry is about one T cell receptor beta chain. Its antigen target is currently unknown. Base qualities are missing; no much larger clone stands one base away. This record comes from a study of blood T cell repertoires in COVID-19 (dated by TCRdb to 2018 to 2021). Regarding the study in general: Samples covering the acute and convalescent phases of COVID-19 were provided by collaborators in the United States, Italy and Spain. Samples were obtained from the ongoing ImmuneRACE study (first 160 participants) and from 950 to 1,500 subjects provided by 6 global collaborators. The dataset comprised deeply sampled blood TCRbeta repertoires from subjects exposed to, actively infected with, or recovered from COVID-19. The material from the prospective study consisted of cDNA or gDNA derived from T cells, B-cell-depleted T cells, or PBMCs. Where available, HLA class I and class II types were obtained from metadata supplied by the sample provider rather than from assay-based typing. Sample metadata almost always included a de-identified subject ID, COVID-19 status, age in years and sex. The repertoires were released in a freely available public database intended as a resource for research on the immune response to SARS-CoV-2. Overall study outcomes, separate from this receptor: How much clinical and demographic metadata was included differed by source and by participant, and the metadata was provided uncurated.

TCRbeta CDR3 regions were amplified from genomic DNA by means of the immunoSEQ Assay, a bias-controlled multiplex PCR. The original pipeline was this. The number of nucleated cells in each sample was estimated by amplification of reference gene primers within the assay. Sequence reads were collapsed and filtered to measure the absolute abundance of every unique TCRbeta CDR3 rearrangement. For each sample, productive Simpson clonality was calculated as the square root of Simpson's diversity index across productive rearrangements. Imported from immuneACCESS, the table was reduced by TCRdb to in-frame sequences with V and J called. These copies leave out some clones; in studies compared against another copy, an unresolved V gene accounts for under half, and the cause of the remainder is not known. For V, J and clone size, that table is used; D and trimming come from the DNA. In this sample the table shows around 100,000 clones, about 84% of which occur a single time. 9.5% to 15% of the sample is taken by the ten largest.

The CDR3 runs 14 amino acids, cysteine and phenylalanine included. Here the CDR3 DNA is all that survives: 42 bases in frame from base 1. CDR1 and CDR2, per the germline V gene, are MGHDK and SYGVNS. The germline V and J ends show losses of 5 bases and 8 bases respectively, and no gene match explains 10 bases of the junction. The collaborating institutions used their own protocols to collect whole blood in K2EDTA tubes. For TCRbeta analysis, collaborator samples were shipped as frozen whole blood, as isolated PBMCs, or as DNA extracted from either sample type. The specimen sequenced was peripheral blood. This sequence was found in a human donor in a cohort sampled during active COVID-19. Recombination joined TRBV25-1 with TRBJ1-2; TRBD1 lines up with 8 middle nucleotides. The CDR3 sequence is CASSLAGGARGYTF. The DNA sequence follows: TGTGCCAGCAGTCTCGCAGGGGGCGCGAGGGGCTACACCTTC.